The clone carrying this T cell receptor beta chain has only a few counts. Antigen specificity is unknown. From the reads, TCRdb called clonotypes with MiXCR, one entry per CDR3 protein. The table lists hundreds of thousands of distinct CDR3 sequences, approximately 42% of them singletons, with about 45% in the top ten. This entry belongs to a study of T cell repertoires in cytomegalovirus infection. Looking at the study overall: Public TCR beta signatures indicated both CMV infection and matching HLA type.

The origin of this receptor is a human donor in good health (CMV status not recorded). Some clones in this sample may be carry-over from other donors' samples. Here the sequenced sample was cultured PBMCs, taken from culture after CMV antigen stimulation.

The CDR3 sequence: CASSLEARGGEKLFF. The CDR3 DNA sequence: TGTGCCAGCAGCTTAGAAGCCAGGGGGGGTGAAAAACTGTTTTTT. The J gene is TRBJ1-4, the V gene TRBV7-8; the match to TRBD1 covers 7 bases. This CDR3 has 15 amino acids. From germline, CDR1 is SGHVS and CDR2 FQNEAQ. The ends lost 1 base at V and 7 bases at J; junction bases unmatched: 6.